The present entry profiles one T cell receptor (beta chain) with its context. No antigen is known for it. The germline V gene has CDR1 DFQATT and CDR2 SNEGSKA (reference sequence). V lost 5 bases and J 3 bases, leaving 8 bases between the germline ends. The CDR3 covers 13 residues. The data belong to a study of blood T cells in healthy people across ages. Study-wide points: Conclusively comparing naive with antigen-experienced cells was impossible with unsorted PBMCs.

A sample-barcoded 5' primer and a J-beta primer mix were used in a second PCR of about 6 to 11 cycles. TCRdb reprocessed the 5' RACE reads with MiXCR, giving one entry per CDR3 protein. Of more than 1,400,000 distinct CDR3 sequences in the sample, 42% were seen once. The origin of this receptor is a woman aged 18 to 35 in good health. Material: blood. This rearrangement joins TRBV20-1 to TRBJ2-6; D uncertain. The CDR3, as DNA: TGCAGTGCTCAGGTGTATGGGGCCAACGTCCTGACTTTC. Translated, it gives CSAQVYGANVLTF.